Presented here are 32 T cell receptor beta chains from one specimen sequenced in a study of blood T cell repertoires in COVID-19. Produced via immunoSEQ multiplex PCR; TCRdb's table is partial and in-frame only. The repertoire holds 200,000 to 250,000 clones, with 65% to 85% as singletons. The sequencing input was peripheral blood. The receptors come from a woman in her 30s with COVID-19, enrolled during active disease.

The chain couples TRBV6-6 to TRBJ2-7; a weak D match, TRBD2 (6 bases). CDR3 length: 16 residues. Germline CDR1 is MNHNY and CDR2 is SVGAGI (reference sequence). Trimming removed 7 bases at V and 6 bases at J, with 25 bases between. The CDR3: CASTPRAGTLGSEQYF. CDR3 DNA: TGTGCCAGCACCCCAAGGGCGGGGACCCTAGGTTCCGAGCAGTACTTC.

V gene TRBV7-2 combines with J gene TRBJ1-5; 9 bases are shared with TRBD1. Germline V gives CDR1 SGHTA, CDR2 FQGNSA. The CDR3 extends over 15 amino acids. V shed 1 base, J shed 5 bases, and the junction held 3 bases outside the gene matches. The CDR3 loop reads CASSLVDRGYQPQHF. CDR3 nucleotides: TGTGCCAGCAGCTTAGTTGACAGGGGGTATCAGCCCCAGCATTTT.

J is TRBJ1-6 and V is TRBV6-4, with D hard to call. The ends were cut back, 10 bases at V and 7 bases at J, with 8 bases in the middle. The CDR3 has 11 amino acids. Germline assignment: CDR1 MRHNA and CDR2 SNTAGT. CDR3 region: CATKKNSPLHF. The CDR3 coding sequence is TGTGCCACCAAAAAAAATTCACCCCTCCACTTT.

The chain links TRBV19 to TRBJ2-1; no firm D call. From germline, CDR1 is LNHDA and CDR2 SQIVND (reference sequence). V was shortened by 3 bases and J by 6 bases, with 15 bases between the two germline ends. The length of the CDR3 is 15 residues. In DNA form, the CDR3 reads TGTGCCAGTAGTATTATGAGCCGGAGAACCAATGAGCAGTTCTTC. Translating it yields CASSIMSRRTNEQFF.

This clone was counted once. The CDR3 loop is CASSLEGTGFSPLHF. The DNA of the CDR3 is TGTGCCAGCAGCTTAGAGGGGACAGGGTTCTCACCCCTCCACTTT. J is TRBJ1-6 and V is TRBV7-9, with 9 bases aligning to TRBD1. Trimming cost V 1 base and J 10 bases; bases outside gene matches: 5. The CDR3 runs to 15 residues. Germline lookup yields CDR1 SEHNR and CDR2 FQNEAQ (reference sequence).

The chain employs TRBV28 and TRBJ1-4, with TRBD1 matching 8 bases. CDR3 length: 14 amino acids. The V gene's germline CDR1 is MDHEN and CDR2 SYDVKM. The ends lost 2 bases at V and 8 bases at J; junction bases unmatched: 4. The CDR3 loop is CASSLGQGWEKLFF. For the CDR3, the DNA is TGTGCCAGCAGTTTAGGACAGGGATGGGAAAAACTGTTTTTT. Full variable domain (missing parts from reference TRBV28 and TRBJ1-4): DVKVTQSSRYLVKRTGEKVFLECVQDMDHENMFWYRQDPGLGLRLIYFSYDVKMKEKGDIPEGYSVSREKKERFSLILESASTNQTSMYLCASSLGQGWEKLFFGSGTQLSVL.

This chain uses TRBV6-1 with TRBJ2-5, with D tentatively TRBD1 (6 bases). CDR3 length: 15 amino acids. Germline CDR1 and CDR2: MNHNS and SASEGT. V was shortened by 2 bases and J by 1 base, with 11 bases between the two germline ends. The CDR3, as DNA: TGTGCCAGCAGTGAAATTTGGGACACCCAAGAGACCCAGTACTTC. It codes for CASSEIWDTQETQYF.

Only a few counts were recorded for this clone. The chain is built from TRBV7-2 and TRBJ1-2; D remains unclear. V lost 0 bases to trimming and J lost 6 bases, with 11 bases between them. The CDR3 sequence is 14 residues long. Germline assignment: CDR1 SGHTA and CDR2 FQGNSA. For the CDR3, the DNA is TGTGCCAGCAGCTTAGCGTCCCGTGAGGATGGCTACACCTTC. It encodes CASSLASREDGYTF.

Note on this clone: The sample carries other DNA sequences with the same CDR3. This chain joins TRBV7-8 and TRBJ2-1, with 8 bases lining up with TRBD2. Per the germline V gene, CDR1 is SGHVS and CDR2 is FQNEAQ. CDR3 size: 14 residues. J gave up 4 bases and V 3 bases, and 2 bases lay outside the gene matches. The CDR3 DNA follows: TGTGCCAGCAGCTTTAGCGGGACTTACAATGAGCAGTTCTTC. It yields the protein CASSFSGTYNEQFF. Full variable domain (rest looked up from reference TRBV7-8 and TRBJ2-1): GAGVSQSPRYKVAKRGQDVALRCDPISGHVSLFWYQQALGQGPEFLTYFQNEAQLDKSGLPSDRFFAERPEGSVSTLKIQRTQQEDSAVYLCASSFSGTYNEQFFGPGTRLTVL.

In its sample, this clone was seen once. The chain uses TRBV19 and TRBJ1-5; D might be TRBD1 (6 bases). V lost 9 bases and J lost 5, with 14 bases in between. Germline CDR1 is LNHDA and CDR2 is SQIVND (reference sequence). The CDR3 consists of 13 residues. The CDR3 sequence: CASGGGKDQPQHF. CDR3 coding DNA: TGTGCCAGCGGGGGGGGCAAGGATCAGCCCCAGCATTTT.

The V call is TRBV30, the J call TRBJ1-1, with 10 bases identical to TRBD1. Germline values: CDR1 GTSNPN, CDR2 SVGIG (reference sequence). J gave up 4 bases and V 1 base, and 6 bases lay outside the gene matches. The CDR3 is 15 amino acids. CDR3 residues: CAWSGQGAHGTEAFF. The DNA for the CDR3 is TGTGCCTGGAGTGGACAGGGGGCTCACGGCACTGAAGCTTTCTTT. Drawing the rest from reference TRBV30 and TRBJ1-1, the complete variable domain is SQTIHQWPATLVQPVGSPLSLECTVEGTSNPNLYWYRQAAGRGLQLLFYSVGIGQISSEVPQNLSASRPQDRQFILSSKKLLLSDSGFYLCAWSGQGAHGTEAFFGQGTRLTVV.

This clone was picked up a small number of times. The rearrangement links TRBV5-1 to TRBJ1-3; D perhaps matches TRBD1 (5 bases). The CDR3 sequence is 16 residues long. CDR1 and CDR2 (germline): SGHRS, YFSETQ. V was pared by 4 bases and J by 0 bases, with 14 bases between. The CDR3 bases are TGCGCCAGCAGCCGGGAGGGGCAGTTCTCTGGAAACACCATATATTTT. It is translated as CASSREGQFSGNTIYF. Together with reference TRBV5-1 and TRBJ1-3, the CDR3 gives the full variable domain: KAGVTQTPRYLIKTRGQQVTLSCSPISGHRSVSWYQQTPGQGLQFLFEYFSETQRNKGNFPGRFSGRQFSNSRSEMNVSTLELGDSALYLCASSREGQFSGNTIYFGEGSWLTVV.

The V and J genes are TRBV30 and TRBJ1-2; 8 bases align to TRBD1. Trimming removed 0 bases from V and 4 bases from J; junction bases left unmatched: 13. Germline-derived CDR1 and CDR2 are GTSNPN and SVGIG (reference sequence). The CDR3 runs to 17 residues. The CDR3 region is CAWSVHWADRVGYGYTF. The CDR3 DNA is TGTGCCTGGAGTGTACATTGGGCGGACAGGGTAGGCTATGGCTACACCTTC.

CDR3 in DNA: TGTGCCAGCAGCTTTGCCAATAGGAACACTGAAGCTTTCTTT. Translated: CASSFANRNTEAFF. The chain carries TRBV5-4 and TRBJ1-1; no reliable D call. CDR1 and CDR2 from the germline V gene are SGHNT and YYREEE (reference sequence). Trimming shortened V by 2 bases and J by 1 base, and 9 bases separated the two germline ends. This CDR3 spans 14 amino acids.

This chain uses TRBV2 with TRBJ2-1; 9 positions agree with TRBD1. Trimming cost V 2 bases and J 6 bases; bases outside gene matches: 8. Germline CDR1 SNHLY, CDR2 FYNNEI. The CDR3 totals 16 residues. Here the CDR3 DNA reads TGTGCCAGCAGTGAAACGCGGACAGGGGCCCCCAATGAGCAGTTCTTC. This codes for CASSETRTGAPNEQFF.

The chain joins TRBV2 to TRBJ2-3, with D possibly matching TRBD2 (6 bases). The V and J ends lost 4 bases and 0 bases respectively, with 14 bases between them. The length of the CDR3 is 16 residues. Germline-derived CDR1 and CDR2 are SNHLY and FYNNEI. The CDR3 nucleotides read TGTGCCAGCAGTGCGTGGCGGGAAATCAGCACAGATACGCAGTATTTT. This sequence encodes CASSAWREISTDTQYF.

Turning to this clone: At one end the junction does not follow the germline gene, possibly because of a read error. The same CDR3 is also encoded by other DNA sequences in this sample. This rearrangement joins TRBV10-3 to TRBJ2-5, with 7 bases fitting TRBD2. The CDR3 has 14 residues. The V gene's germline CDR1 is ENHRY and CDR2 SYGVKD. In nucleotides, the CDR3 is TGTGCCATCAGTGACCCGGGACTACGAGAGACCCAATACTTC. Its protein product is CAISDPGLRETQYF.

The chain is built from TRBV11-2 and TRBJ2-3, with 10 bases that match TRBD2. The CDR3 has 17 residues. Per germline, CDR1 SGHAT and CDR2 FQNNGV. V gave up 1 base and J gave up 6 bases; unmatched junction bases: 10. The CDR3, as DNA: TGTGCCAGCAGCTTAGCCCCGGGACTAGCGCCTGGGGATACGCAGTATTTT. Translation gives CASSLAPGLAPGDTQYF.

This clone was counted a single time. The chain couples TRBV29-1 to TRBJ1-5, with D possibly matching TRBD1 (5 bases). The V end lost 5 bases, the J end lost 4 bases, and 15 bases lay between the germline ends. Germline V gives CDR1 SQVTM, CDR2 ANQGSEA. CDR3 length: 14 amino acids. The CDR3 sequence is CSVSEGLWNQPQHF. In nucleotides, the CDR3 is TGCAGCGTTTCGGAGGGGCTTTGGAATCAGCCCCAGCATTTT.

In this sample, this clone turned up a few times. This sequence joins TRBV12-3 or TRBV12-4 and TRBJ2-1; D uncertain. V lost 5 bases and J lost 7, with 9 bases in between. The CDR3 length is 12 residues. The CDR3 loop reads CASSHQWNEQFF. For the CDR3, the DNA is TGTGCCAGCAGTCACCAGTGGAATGAGCAGTTCTTC.

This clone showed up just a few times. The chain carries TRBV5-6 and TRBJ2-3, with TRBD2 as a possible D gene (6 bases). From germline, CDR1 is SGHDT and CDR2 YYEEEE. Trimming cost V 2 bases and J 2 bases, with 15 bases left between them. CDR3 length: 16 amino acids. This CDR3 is CASSFGTFSFTDTQYF. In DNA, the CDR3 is TGTGCCAGCAGCTTCGGGACTTTTTCTTTCACAGATACGCAGTATTTT.

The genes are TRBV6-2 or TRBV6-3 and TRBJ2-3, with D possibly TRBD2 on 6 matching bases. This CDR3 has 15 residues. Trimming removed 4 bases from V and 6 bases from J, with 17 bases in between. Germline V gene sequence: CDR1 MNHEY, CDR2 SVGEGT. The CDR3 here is CASSSTPGDRDTQYF. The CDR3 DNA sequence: TGTGCCAGCAGTTCCACGCCGGGAGATCGGGATACGCAGTATTTT.

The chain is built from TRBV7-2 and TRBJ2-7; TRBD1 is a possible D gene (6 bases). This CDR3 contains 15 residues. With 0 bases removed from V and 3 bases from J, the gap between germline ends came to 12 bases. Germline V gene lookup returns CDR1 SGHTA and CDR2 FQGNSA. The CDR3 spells CASSLATGFGYEQYF. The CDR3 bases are TGTGCCAGCAGCTTAGCAACAGGGTTCGGCTACGAGCAGTACTTC. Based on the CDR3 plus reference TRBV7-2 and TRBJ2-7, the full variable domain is GAGVSQSPSNKVTEKGKDVELRCDPISGHTALYWYRQSLGQGLEFLIYFQGNSAPDKSGLPSDRFSAERTGGSVSTLTIQRTQQEDSAVYLCASSLATGFGYEQYFGPGTRLTVT.

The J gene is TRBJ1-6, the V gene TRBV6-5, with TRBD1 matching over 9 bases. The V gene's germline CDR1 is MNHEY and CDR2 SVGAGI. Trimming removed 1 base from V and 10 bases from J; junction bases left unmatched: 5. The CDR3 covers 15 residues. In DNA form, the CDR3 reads TGTGCCAGCAGTTACTTAACAGGGGGCGGCTCACCCCTCCACTTT. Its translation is CASSYLTGGGSPLHF.

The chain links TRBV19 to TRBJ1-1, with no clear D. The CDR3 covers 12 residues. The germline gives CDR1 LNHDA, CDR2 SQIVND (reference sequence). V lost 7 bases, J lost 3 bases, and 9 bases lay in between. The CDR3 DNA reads TGTGCCAGTAACGAGAGGGACACTGAAGCTTTCTTT. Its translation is CASNERDTEAFF.

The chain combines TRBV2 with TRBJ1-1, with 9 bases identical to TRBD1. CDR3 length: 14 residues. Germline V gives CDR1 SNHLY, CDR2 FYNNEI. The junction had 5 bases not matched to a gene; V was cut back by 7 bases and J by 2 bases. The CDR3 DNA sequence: TGTGCCAGCAACTCACAGGGGGCTAACACTGAAGCTTTCTTT. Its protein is CASNSQGANTEAFF.

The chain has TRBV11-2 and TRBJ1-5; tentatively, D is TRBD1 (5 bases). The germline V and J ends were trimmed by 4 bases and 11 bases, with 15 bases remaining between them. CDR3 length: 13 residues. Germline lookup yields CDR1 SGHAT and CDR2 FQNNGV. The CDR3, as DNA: TGTGCCAGCAGCTGGGACGGTGCGGGAGCCCAGCATTTT. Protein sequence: CASSWDGAGAQHF.

CDR3 DNA: TGTGCCAGCAGCCCACACTCTACAGGCCATTCCTATGGCTACACCTTC. Translated, it gives CASSPHSTGHSYGYTF. The rearrangement uses TRBV11-2 and TRBJ1-2; D may be TRBD1 (5 bases). The CDR3 extends over 16 amino acids. Trimming left V 5 bases short and J 4 bases short, with 20 bases between. CDR1 and CDR2 (germline): SGHAT, FQNNGV.

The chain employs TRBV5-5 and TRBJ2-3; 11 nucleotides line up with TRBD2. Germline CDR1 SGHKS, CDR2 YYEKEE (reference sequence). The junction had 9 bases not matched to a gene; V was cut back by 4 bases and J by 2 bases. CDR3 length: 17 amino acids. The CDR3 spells CASSLFTSGGSTDTQYF. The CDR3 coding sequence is TGTGCCAGCAGCCTATTTACTAGCGGGGGCTCCACAGATACGCAGTATTTT.

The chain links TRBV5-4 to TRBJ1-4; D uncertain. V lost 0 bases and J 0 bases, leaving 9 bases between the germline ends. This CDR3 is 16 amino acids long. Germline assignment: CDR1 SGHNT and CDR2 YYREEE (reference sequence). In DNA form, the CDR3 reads TGTGCCAGCAGCTTGGGGTCAGGCGCAACTAATGAAAAACTGTTTTTT. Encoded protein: CASSLGSGATNEKLFF.

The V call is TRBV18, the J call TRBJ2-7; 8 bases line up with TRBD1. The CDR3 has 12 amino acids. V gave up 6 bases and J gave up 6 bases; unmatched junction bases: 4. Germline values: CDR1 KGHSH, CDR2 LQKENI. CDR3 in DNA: TGTGCCAGCTCGGACACAGGGGGCGAGCAGTACTTC. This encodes CASSDTGGEQYF.

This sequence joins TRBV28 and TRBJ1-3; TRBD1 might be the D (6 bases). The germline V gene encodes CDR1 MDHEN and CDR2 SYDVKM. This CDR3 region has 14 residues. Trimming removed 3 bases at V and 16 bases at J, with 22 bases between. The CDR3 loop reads CASSFRLPRGPVYF. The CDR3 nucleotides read TGTGCCAGCAGTTTTCGCCTACCCAGGGGACCGGTCTATTTT.